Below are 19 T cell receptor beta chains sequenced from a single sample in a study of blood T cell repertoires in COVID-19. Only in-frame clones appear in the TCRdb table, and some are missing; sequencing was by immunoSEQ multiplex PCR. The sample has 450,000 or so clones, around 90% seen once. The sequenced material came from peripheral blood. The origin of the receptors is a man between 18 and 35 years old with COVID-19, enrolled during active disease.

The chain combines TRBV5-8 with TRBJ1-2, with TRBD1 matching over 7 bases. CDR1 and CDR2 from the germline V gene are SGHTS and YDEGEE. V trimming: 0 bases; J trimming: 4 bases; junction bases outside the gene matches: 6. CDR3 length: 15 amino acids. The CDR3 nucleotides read TGTGCCAGCAGCTTGGGGCGGACAGGACTCTATGGCTACACCTTC. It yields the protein CASSLGRTGLYGYTF.

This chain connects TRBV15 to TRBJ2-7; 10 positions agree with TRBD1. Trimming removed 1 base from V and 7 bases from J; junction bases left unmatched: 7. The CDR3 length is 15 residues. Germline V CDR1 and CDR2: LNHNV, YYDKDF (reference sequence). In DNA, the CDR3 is TGTGCCACCAGCAGAGGCGGGACAGGGGTGAGGGAGCAGTACTTC. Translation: CATSRGGTGVREQYF.

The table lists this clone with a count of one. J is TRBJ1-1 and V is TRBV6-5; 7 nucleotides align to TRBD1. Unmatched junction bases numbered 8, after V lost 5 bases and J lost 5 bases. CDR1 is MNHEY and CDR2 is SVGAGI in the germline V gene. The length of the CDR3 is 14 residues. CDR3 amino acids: CASSHTQGRTEAFF. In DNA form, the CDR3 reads TGTGCCAGCAGTCATACACAGGGGAGGACTGAAGCTTTCTTT.

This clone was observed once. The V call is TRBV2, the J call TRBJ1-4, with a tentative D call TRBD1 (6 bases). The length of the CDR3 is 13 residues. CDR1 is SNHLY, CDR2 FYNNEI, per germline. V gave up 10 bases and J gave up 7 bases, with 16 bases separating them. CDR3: CATGQGRGEKLFF. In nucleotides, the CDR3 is TGTGCCACCGGCCAGGGGAGGGGTGAAAAACTGTTTTTT.

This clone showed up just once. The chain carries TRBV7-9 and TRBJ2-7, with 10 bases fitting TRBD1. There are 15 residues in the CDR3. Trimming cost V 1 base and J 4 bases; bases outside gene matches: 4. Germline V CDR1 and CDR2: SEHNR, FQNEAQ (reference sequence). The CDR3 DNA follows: TGTGCCAGCAGCTTAGGGGACAGGGGTGGGTACGAGCAGTACTTC. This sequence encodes CASSLGDRGGYEQYF.

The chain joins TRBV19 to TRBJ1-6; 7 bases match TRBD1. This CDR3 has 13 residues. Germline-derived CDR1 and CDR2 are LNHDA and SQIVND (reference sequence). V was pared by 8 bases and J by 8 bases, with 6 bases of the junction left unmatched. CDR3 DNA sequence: TGTGCCAGTTCTCGACAGGGTGATTCACCCCTCCACTTT. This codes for CASSRQGDSPLHF.

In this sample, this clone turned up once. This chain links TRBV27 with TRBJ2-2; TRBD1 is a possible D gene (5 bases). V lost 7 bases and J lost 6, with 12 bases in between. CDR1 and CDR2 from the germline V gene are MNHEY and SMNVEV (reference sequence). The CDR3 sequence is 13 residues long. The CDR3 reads CASTLRGAGELFF. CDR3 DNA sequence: TGTGCCAGCACCCTAAGGGGTGCCGGGGAGCTGTTTTTT.

The CDR3 DNA reads TGTGCCAGCAGTTTGACACCGAACACTGAAGCTTTCTTT. This sequence encodes CASSLTPNTEAFF. This chain joins TRBV27 and TRBJ1-1; D is uncertain. V lost 3 bases and J 1 base, leaving 6 bases between the germline ends. The CDR3 contains 13 residues. Germline V gene lookup returns CDR1 MNHEY and CDR2 SMNVEV (reference sequence).

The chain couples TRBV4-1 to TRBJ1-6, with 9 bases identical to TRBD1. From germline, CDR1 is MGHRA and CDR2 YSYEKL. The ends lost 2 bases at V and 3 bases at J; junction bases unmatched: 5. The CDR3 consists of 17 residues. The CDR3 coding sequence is TGCGCCAGCAGCCAACCGGGACAGGGAAACTATAATTCACCCCTCCACTTT. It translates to CASSQPGQGNYNSPLHF.

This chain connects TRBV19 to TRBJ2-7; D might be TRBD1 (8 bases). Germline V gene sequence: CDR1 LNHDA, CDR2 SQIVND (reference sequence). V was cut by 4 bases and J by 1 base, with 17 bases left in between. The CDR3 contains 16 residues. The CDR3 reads CASSSLGQGGSYEQYF. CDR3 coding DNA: TGTGCCAGTAGTAGCCTCGGACAGGGAGGGTCCTACGAGCAGTACTTC.

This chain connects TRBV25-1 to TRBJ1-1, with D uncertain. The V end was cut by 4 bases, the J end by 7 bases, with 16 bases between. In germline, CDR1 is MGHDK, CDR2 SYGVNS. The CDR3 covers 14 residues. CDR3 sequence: CASSGARAPSEAFF. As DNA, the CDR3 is TGTGCCAGCAGTGGGGCGAGGGCACCAAGTGAAGCTTTCTTT.

CDR3 nucleotide sequence: TGTGCCAGCTCACCGTCGGGACAGACCCTCGGGGAGACCCAGTACTTC. It translates to CASSPSGQTLGETQYF. The rearrangement joins TRBV18 to TRBJ2-5; TRBD1 aligns across 7 bases. Germline V gene lookup returns CDR1 KGHSH and CDR2 LQKENI. The CDR3 spans 16 residues. V was pared by 3 bases and J by 5 bases, with 12 bases of the junction left unmatched.

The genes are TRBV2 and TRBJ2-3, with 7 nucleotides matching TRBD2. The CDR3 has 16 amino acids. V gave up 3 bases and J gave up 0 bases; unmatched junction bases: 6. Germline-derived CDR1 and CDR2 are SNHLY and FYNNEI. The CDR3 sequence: CASSEAGRGSTDTQYF. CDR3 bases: TGTGCCAGCAGTGAGGCCGGGCGGGGGAGCACAGATACGCAGTATTTT.

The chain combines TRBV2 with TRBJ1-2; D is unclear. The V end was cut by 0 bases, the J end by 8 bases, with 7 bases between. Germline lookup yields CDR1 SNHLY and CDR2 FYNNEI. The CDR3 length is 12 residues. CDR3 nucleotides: TGTGCCAGCAGTGAAGCTGGAGGGGGCTACACCTTC. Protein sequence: CASSEAGGGYTF.

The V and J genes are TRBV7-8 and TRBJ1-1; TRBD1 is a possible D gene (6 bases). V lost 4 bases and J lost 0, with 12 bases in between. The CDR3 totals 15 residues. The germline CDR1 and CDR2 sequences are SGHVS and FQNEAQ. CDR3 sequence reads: CASSSQDRMNTEAFF. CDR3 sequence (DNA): TGTGCCAGCAGCTCCCAGGACAGAATGAACACTGAAGCTTTCTTT.

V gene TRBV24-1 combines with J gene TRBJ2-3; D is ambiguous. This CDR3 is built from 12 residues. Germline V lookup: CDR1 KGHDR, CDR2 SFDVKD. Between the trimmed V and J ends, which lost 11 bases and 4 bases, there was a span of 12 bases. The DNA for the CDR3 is TGTGCCATGGAACACCAGGCAGATACGCAGTATTTT. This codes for CAMEHQADTQYF.

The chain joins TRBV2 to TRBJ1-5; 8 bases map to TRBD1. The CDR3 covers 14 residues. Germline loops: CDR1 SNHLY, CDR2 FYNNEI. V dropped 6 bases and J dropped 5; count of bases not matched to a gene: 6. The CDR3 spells CASSETGEDQPQHF. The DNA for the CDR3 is TGTGCCAGCAGCGAGACAGGGGAGGATCAGCCCCAGCATTTT.

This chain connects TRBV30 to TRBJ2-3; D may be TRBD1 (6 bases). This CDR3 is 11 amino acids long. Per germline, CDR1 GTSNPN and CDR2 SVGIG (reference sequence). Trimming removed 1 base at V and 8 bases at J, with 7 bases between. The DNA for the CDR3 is TGTGCCTGGAGTGACAGGGCTACGCAGTATTTT. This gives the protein CAWSDRATQYF.

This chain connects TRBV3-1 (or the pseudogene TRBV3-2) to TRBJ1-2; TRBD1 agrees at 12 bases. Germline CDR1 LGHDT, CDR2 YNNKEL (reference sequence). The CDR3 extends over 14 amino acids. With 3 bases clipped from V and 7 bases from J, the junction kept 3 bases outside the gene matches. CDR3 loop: CASSQGQGAGGYTF. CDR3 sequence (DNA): TGTGCCAGCAGCCAGGGACAGGGGGCGGGTGGCTACACCTTC.